This is a list of T cell receptor beta chains from one sample in a study of blood T cell repertoires in COVID-19. TCRdb keeps only in-frame clones here, not all; method: immunoSEQ multiplex PCR. Among 200,000 to 300,000 clones listed, approximately 91% were seen once. The specimen sequenced was peripheral blood. Receptors were obtained from a person under 30 with COVID-19, enrolled during active disease. Both conserved end residues are part of each CDR3. Each record gives: D gene, clone size, J gene, V gene, CDR3 protein, CDR3 DNA. The D gene is left open where the match is weak. Clone size is shown for a subset of rows, as once, few, many or a class of expanded clone.

D gene: TRBD1; clone size: -; J gene: TRBJ2-3; V gene: TRBV9; CDR3 protein: CASSLGTGDDTQYF; CDR3 DNA: TGTGCCAGCAGCCTCGGGACAGGGGATGATACGCAGTATTTT
D gene: -; clone size: -; J gene: TRBJ2-1; V gene: TRBV5-1; CDR3 protein: CASRGSGDEQFF; CDR3 DNA: TGCGCCAGCAGGGGGAGTGGGGATGAGCAGTTCTTC
D gene: -; clone size: -; J gene: TRBJ2-3; V gene: TRBV10-1; CDR3 protein: CASSRTWRSGTDTQYF; CDR3 DNA: TGCGCCAGCAGTCGCACCTGGAGGTCGGGCACAGATACGCAGTATTTT
D gene: TRBD1; clone size: -; J gene: TRBJ1-1; V gene: TRBV7-2; CDR3 protein: CASSSHPTGITEAFF; CDR3 DNA: TGTGCCAGCAGCTCACACCCGACAGGGATCACTGAAGCTTTCTTT
D gene: -; clone size: -; J gene: TRBJ2-5; V gene: TRBV5-8; CDR3 protein: CASSLRGSMETQYF; CDR3 DNA: TGTGCCAGCAGCTTGCGGGGTAGTATGGAGACCCAGTACTTC
D gene: -; clone size: -; J gene: TRBJ2-7; V gene: TRBV4-1; CDR3 protein: CASSQGDKSYEQYF; CDR3 DNA: TGCGCCAGCAGCCAAGGGGACAAGTCCTACGAGCAGTACTTC
D gene: TRBD2; clone size: -; J gene: TRBJ2-7; V gene: TRBV5-4; CDR3 protein: CASSPGLAGVSSEQYF; CDR3 DNA: TGTGCCAGCAGCCCGGGACTAGCGGGAGTATCTTCCGAGCAGTACTTC
D gene: TRBD2; clone size: few; J gene: TRBJ2-7; V gene: TRBV4-1; CDR3 protein: CASSQDSGYEQYF; CDR3 DNA: TGCGCCAGCAGCCAAGATAGCGGGTACGAGCAGTACTTC
D gene: TRBD1; clone size: -; J gene: TRBJ2-2; V gene: TRBV7-9; CDR3 protein: CASSGQGNEELFF; CDR3 DNA: TGTGCCAGCAGCGGACAGGGAAATGAGGAGCTGTTTTTT
D gene: -; clone size: once; J gene: TRBJ2-1; V gene: TRBV11-3; CDR3 protein: CASSAGLEGGYEQFF; CDR3 DNA: TGTGCCAGCAGCGCCGGTTTAGAGGGAGGCTATGAGCAGTTCTTC
D gene: TRBD1; clone size: once; J gene: TRBJ1-2; V gene: TRBV6-2/TRBV6-3; CDR3 protein: CASSPGTEAYGYTF; CDR3 DNA: TGTGCCAGCAGTCCCGGGACAGAAGCTTATGGCTACACCTTC
D gene: -; clone size: once; J gene: TRBJ2-2; V gene: TRBV12-5; CDR3 protein: CASGALASTGELFF; CDR3 DNA: TGTGCTAGTGGTGCCCTAGCCTCCACCGGGGAGCTGTTTTTT
D gene: TRBD1; clone size: -; J gene: TRBJ2-7; V gene: TRBV6-5; CDR3 protein: CASSSPHRGRPYEQYF; CDR3 DNA: TGTGCCAGCAGTTCCCCCCACAGGGGGCGCCCCTACGAGCAGTACTTC
D gene: TRBD2; clone size: -; J gene: TRBJ2-4; V gene: TRBV27; CDR3 protein: CASSRAGLPQYF; CDR3 DNA: TGTGCCAGCAGTCGAGCGGGACTACCTCAGTACTTC
D gene: TRBD2; clone size: -; J gene: TRBJ2-7; V gene: TRBV5-1; CDR3 protein: CASSPTSGSRGGEQYF; CDR3 DNA: TGCGCCAGCAGCCCGACTAGCGGGAGCCGGGGAGGGGAGCAGTACTTC
D gene: TRBD2; clone size: -; J gene: TRBJ2-5; V gene: TRBV3-1/TRBV3-2; CDR3 protein: CASSPLGGRETQYF; CDR3 DNA: TGTGCCAGCAGCCCACTGGGGGGGAGGGAGACCCAGTACTTC
D gene: -; clone size: -; J gene: TRBJ2-7; V gene: TRBV6-2/TRBV6-3; CDR3 protein: CASSYSTALGGYEQYF; CDR3 DNA: TGTGCCAGCAGTTACTCAACAGCCCTGGGAGGCTACGAGCAGTACTTC
D gene: -; clone size: -; J gene: TRBJ2-1; V gene: TRBV28; CDR3 protein: CASSSPLGLALYEQFF; CDR3 DNA: TGTGCCAGCAGTTCCCCCTTGGGACTGGCCTTATATGAGCAGTTCTTC
D gene: TRBD1; clone size: -; J gene: TRBJ2-4; V gene: TRBV25-1; CDR3 protein: CASSEAGDRGYNIQYF; CDR3 DNA: TGTGCCAGCAGTGAGGCCGGAGACAGGGGCTATAACATTCAGTACTTC
D gene: TRBD1; clone size: -; J gene: TRBJ1-4; V gene: TRBV6-5; CDR3 protein: CASSLTQGAGNEKLFF; CDR3 DNA: TGTGCCAGCAGTTTAACTCAGGGGGCTGGTAATGAAAAACTGTTTTTT
D gene: TRBD1; clone size: -; J gene: TRBJ2-7; V gene: TRBV15; CDR3 protein: CATSRLRDRGYEQYF; CDR3 DNA: TGTGCCACCAGCAGACTCCGGGACAGGGGCTACGAGCAGTACTTC
D gene: -; clone size: once; J gene: TRBJ1-1; V gene: TRBV12-3/TRBV12-4; CDR3 protein: CASKRGNTEAFF; CDR3 DNA: TGTGCCAGCAAACGGGGGAACACTGAAGCTTTCTTT
D gene: -; clone size: -; J gene: TRBJ2-7; V gene: TRBV27; CDR3 protein: CASSFAGQISYEQYF; CDR3 DNA: TGTGCCAGCAGTTTTGCGGGACAGATTTCTTACGAGCAGTACTTC
D gene: -; clone size: once; J gene: TRBJ2-3; V gene: TRBV7-8; CDR3 protein: CASSLYSDTQYF; CDR3 DNA: TGTGCCAGCAGCTTATACTCAGATACGCAGTATTTT
D gene: -; clone size: -; J gene: TRBJ2-7; V gene: TRBV6-5; CDR3 protein: CASTEEYEQYF; CDR3 DNA: TGTGCCAGCACGGAGGAGTACGAGCAGTACTTC
D gene: TRBD1; clone size: few; J gene: TRBJ1-6; V gene: TRBV6-5; CDR3 protein: CASRDRELNSPLHF; CDR3 DNA: TGTGCCAGCAGAGACAGGGAGCTTAATTCACCCCTCCACTTT
D gene: TRBD2; clone size: -; J gene: TRBJ2-2; V gene: TRBV7-9; CDR3 protein: CAGLLLAGDSNTGELFF; CDR3 DNA: TGTGCCGGCCTGCTCCTAGCGGGAGACTCGAACACCGGGGAGCTGTTTTTT
D gene: TRBD2; clone size: -; J gene: TRBJ2-1; V gene: TRBV7-2; CDR3 protein: CASSSWTSGSYNEQFF; CDR3 DNA: TGTGCCAGCAGCTCCTGGACTAGCGGGAGCTACAATGAGCAGTTCTTC
D gene: -; clone size: -; J gene: TRBJ2-7; V gene: TRBV28; CDR3 protein: CASSLRDYEQYF; CDR3 DNA: TGTGCCAGCAGTTTACGGGACTACGAGCAGTACTTC
D gene: -; clone size: once; J gene: TRBJ2-4; V gene: TRBV4-1; CDR3 protein: CASSDGVAKNIQYF; CDR3 DNA: TGCGCCAGCAGCGACGGGGTAGCCAAAAACATTCAGTACTTC
D gene: TRBD1; clone size: -; J gene: TRBJ1-4; V gene: TRBV5-1; CDR3 protein: CASSPGQGWGGEKLFF; CDR3 DNA: TGCGCCAGCAGCCCCGGACAGGGCTGGGGGGGTGAAAAACTGTTTTTT
D gene: -; clone size: -; J gene: TRBJ2-1; V gene: TRBV2; CDR3 protein: CASSALYNEQFF; CDR3 DNA: TGTGCCAGCAGTGCTCTTTACAATGAGCAGTTCTTC
D gene: -; clone size: once; J gene: TRBJ1-6; V gene: TRBV4-1; CDR3 protein: CASSQEGGSSSPLHF; CDR3 DNA: TGCGCCAGCAGCCAAGAGGGGGGATCTTCTTCACCCCTCCACTTT
D gene: TRBD1; clone size: -; J gene: TRBJ1-1; V gene: TRBV13; CDR3 protein: CASIPTGGTTEAFF; CDR3 DNA: TGTGCCAGCATACCGACAGGGGGCACCACTGAAGCTTTCTTT
D gene: -; clone size: once; J gene: TRBJ1-2; V gene: TRBV29-1; CDR3 protein: CSVQGVDGYTF; CDR3 DNA: TGCAGCGTTCAGGGTGTCGATGGCTACACCTTC
D gene: -; clone size: -; J gene: TRBJ1-4; V gene: TRBV27; CDR3 protein: CASSWTVNEKLFF; CDR3 DNA: TGTGCCAGCAGTTGGACAGTCAATGAAAAACTGTTTTTT
D gene: -; clone size: -; J gene: TRBJ1-2; V gene: TRBV13; CDR3 protein: CASSLQEDYGYTF; CDR3 DNA: TGTGCCAGCAGCTTACAGGAGGACTATGGCTACACCTTC
D gene: -; clone size: -; J gene: TRBJ1-2; V gene: TRBV21-1; CDR3 protein: CASSRDSLFYGYTF; CDR3 DNA: TGTGCCAGCAGCCGGGACAGCCTATTCTATGGCTACACCTTC
D gene: -; clone size: -; J gene: TRBJ1-2; V gene: TRBV7-2; CDR3 protein: CASSLGPSRGYTF; CDR3 DNA: TGTGCCAGCAGCTTAGGCCCCTCGCGTGGCTACACCTTC
D gene: TRBD2; clone size: -; J gene: TRBJ2-1; V gene: TRBV13; CDR3 protein: CASSLPSSGDYNEQFF; CDR3 DNA: TGTGCCAGCAGCTTGCCTTCAAGCGGGGACTACAATGAGCAGTTCTTC
D gene: TRBD2; clone size: -; J gene: TRBJ2-7; V gene: TRBV7-8; CDR3 protein: CASSLARGSYEQYF; CDR3 DNA: TGTGCCAGCAGCTTAGCACGCGGGAGCTACGAGCAGTACTTC
D gene: -; clone size: -; J gene: TRBJ2-5; V gene: TRBV5-5; CDR3 protein: CASSQDIPETQYF; CDR3 DNA: TGTGCCAGCAGCCAGGACATACCAGAGACCCAGTACTTC
D gene: -; clone size: -; J gene: TRBJ2-1; V gene: TRBV21-1; CDR3 protein: CASSNGGDFNEQFF; CDR3 DNA: TGTGCCAGCAGCAACGGGGGGGATTTCAATGAGCAGTTCTTC
D gene: TRBD2; clone size: -; J gene: TRBJ2-1; V gene: TRBV19; CDR3 protein: CASSLSQRRLAEGNEQFF; CDR3 DNA: TGTGCCAGTAGTCTGTCCCAACGGAGACTAGCTGAGGGCAATGAGCAGTTCTTC
D gene: -; clone size: -; J gene: TRBJ2-3; V gene: TRBV5-4; CDR3 protein: CASSVSGTSTDTQYF; CDR3 DNA: TGTGCCAGCAGCGTATCGGGGACTAGCACAGATACGCAGTATTTT
D gene: -; clone size: -; J gene: TRBJ2-7; V gene: TRBV29-1; CDR3 protein: CSVEGRGYEQYF; CDR3 DNA: TGCAGCGTTGAGGGCAGGGGTTACGAGCAGTACTTC
D gene: TRBD2; clone size: -; J gene: TRBJ2-1; V gene: TRBV9; CDR3 protein: CASSPQGFSGSYNEQFF; CDR3 DNA: TGTGCCAGCAGCCCACAGGGGTTTAGCGGGAGCTACAATGAGCAGTTCTTC
D gene: TRBD1; clone size: -; J gene: TRBJ2-7; V gene: TRBV7-3; CDR3 protein: CASSPDRDSEQYF; CDR3 DNA: TGTGCCAGCAGCCCGGACAGGGATAGCGAGCAGTACTTC
D gene: -; clone size: once; J gene: TRBJ2-7; V gene: TRBV28; CDR3 protein: CASSSRLAASYEQYF; CDR3 DNA: TGTGCCAGCAGTTCGAGGCTAGCAGCCTCCTACGAGCAGTACTTC
D gene: -; clone size: few; J gene: TRBJ1-4; V gene: TRBV5-8; CDR3 protein: CASSLPLRDEKLFF; CDR3 DNA: TGTGCCAGCAGCTTGCCCCTGAGGGATGAAAAACTGTTTTTT
D gene: -; clone size: -; J gene: TRBJ2-1; V gene: TRBV21-1; CDR3 protein: CASSKALYWTSGRARLFF; CDR3 DNA: TGTGCCAGCAGCAAAGCGCTTTATTGGACTAGCGGGAGGGCCAGACTGTTCTTC
D gene: TRBD2; clone size: -; J gene: TRBJ2-2; V gene: TRBV4-1; CDR3 protein: CASSLLRAGGTGELFF; CDR3 DNA: TGCGCCAGCAGCCTCCTAAGAGCGGGGGGCACCGGGGAGCTGTTTTTT
D gene: -; clone size: few; J gene: TRBJ2-7; V gene: TRBV5-1; CDR3 protein: CASSPGADTTYEQYF; CDR3 DNA: TGCGCCAGCAGCCCTGGGGCGGACACCACCTACGAGCAGTACTTC
D gene: TRBD1; clone size: -; J gene: TRBJ2-5; V gene: TRBV5-1; CDR3 protein: CASSPEPTGVETQYF; CDR3 DNA: TGCGCCAGCAGCCCTGAACCGACAGGGGTTGAGACCCAGTACTTC